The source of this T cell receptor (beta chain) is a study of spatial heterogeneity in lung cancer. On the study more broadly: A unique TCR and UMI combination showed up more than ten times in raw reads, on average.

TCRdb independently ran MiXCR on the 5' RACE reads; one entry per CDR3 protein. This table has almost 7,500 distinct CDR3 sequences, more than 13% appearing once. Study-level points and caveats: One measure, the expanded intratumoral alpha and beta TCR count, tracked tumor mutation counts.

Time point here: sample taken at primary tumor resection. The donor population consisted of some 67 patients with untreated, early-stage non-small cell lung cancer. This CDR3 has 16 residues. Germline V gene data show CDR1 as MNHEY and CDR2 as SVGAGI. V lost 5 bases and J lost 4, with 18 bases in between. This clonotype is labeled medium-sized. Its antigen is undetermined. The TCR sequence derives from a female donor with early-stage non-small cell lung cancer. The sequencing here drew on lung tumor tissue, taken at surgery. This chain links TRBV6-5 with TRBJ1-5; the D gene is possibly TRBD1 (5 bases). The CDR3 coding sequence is TGTGCCAGCAGTGTTGGGACTACCCGGGGAAATCAGCCCCAGCATTTT. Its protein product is CASSVGTTRGNQPQHF.